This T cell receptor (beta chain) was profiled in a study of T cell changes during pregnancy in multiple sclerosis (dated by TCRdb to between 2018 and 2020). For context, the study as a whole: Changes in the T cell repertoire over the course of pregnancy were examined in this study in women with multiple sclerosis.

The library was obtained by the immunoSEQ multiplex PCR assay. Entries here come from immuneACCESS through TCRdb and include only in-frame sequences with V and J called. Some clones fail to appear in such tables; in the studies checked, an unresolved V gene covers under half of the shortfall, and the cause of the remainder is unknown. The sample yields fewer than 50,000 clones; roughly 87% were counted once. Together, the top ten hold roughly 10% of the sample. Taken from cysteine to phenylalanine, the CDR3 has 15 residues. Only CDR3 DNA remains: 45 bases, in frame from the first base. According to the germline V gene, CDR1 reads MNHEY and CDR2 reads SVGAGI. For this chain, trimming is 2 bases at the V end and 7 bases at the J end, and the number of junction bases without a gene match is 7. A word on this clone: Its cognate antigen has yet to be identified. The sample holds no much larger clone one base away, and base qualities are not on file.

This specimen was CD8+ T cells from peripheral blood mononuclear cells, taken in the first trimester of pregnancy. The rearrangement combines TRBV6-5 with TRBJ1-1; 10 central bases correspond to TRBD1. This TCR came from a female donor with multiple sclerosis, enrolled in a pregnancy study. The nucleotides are TGTGCCAGCAGTTACCCCGACGGGACAGGGGTTGAAGCTTTCTTT. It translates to CASSYPDGTGVEAFF.